A selection of T cell receptor beta chains follows, all from one sample in a study of T-cell reconstitution after alpha-beta-depleted transplantation in children. MiXCR, applied by TCRdb to the PCR reads, yields one record per CDR3 protein. Of hundreds of thousands of distinct CDR3 sequences in the sample, under 14% are singletons; the top ten hold around 20%. The specimen was peripheral blood, collected 180 days after TCRalphabeta/CD19-depleted stem cell transplant. These receptors came from a male patient between 2 and 10 years old who had a stem cell transplant for chronic granulomatous disease, so the T cells may come from the graft donor. Each CDR3 is given with its conserved first and last residue. Fields, in order: D gene, V gene, clone size, J gene, CDR3 protein, CDR3 DNA. The D gene is left open where the match is weak. Only some rows state a clone size, as once, few, many or a class for expanded clones.

D: -; V: TRBV27; size: many; J: TRBJ2-2; CDR3: CASSLSTIPTGELFF; DNA: TGTGCCAGCAGTTTATCGACTATCCCGACCGGGGAGCTGTTTTTT
D: TRBD1; V: TRBV19; size: -; J: TRBJ1-1; CDR3: CASSRVIIRDSKVTEAFF; DNA: TGTGCCAGTAGTAGGGTCATCATCAGGGACAGCAAAGTCACTGAAGCTTTCTTT
D: TRBD1; V: TRBV20-1; size: many; J: TRBJ1-2; CDR3: CSAREWTGESGYTF; DNA: TGCAGTGCTAGAGAGTGGACAGGGGAGAGTGGCTACACCTTC
D: TRBD1; V: TRBV15; size: many; J: TRBJ2-7; CDR3: CATSRDPGQGLDEQYF; DNA: TGTGCCACCAGCAGAGATCCCGGACAGGGGCTAGACGAGCAGTACTTC
D: TRBD2; V: TRBV12-3/TRBV12-4; size: many; J: TRBJ2-4; CDR3: CASSFGGTYLAKNIQYF; DNA: TGTGCCAGCAGTTTCGGGGGGACTTACTTAGCCAAAAACATTCAGTACTTC
D: -; V: TRBV10-3; size: many; J: TRBJ2-7; CDR3: CAISGSAGYEQYF; DNA: TGTGCCATCAGTGGGTCGGCGGGGTACGAGCAGTACTTC
D: -; V: TRBV5-1; size: many; J: TRBJ2-1; CDR3: CASSLQGDYNEQFF; DNA: TGCGCCAGCAGCTTACAGGGCGATTACAATGAGCAGTTCTTC
D: -; V: TRBV11-2; size: many; J: TRBJ1-1; CDR3: CASSAMGRTLNTEAFF; DNA: TGTGCCAGCAGCGCAATGGGACGGACTTTGAACACTGAAGCTTTCTTT
D: -; V: TRBV27; size: many; J: TRBJ2-7; CDR3: CASRTTSKIYEQYF; DNA: TGTGCCAGCAGGACAACTAGTAAAATCTACGAGCAGTACTTC
D: -; V: TRBV4-3; size: -; J: TRBJ1-6; CDR3: CASSLSVGPSNSPLHF; DNA: TGCGCCAGCAGCCTGAGCGTAGGTCCGAGTAATTCACCCCTCCACTTT